Listed here are 27 T cell receptor beta chains from one sample, sequenced in a study of blood T cell repertoires in COVID-19. Libraries were prepared by immunoSEQ multiplex PCR; TCRdb keeps only in-frame clonotypes and omits some of them. The table records under 200,000 clones, 76% of them present only once. Material for sequencing was peripheral blood. These receptors originate from a woman older than 75 with acute or convalescent COVID-19.

A single count supports this clone. The rearrangement joins TRBV19 to TRBJ1-5; tentatively, D is TRBD1 (5 bases). Trimming removed 8 bases from V and 3 bases from J, with 17 bases in between. Per the germline V gene, CDR1 is LNHDA and CDR2 is SQIVND (reference sequence). There are 15 residues in the CDR3. The CDR3 region is CASVEGMGPNQPQHF. The CDR3 nucleotides read TGTGCCAGTGTTGAAGGGATGGGGCCCAATCAGCCCCAGCATTTT.

This chain connects TRBV9 to TRBJ2-5; 10 bases are a match to TRBD1. Germline V gene data show CDR1 as SGDLS and CDR2 as YYNGEE. The junction had 2 bases not matched to a gene; V was cut back by 2 bases and J by 4 bases. This CDR3 region has 14 residues. The DNA of the CDR3 is TGTGCCAGCAGCGTGGGACAGGGGCGAGAGACCCAGTACTTC. It yields the protein CASSVGQGRETQYF.

The V call is TRBV6-5, the J call TRBJ2-2; 8 bases are a match to TRBD2. The CDR3 consists of 15 residues. Per germline, CDR1 MNHEY and CDR2 SVGAGI. The J segment lost 4 bases and the V segment lost 2 bases, leaving 3 bases of the junction unmatched. CDR3: CASSYERGPTGELFF. The CDR3 DNA follows: TGTGCCAGCAGTTACGAGCGGGGGCCCACCGGGGAGCTGTTTTTT.

V usage is TRBV7-6 and J usage is TRBJ2-3; 7 positions agree with TRBD2. The V gene end was trimmed by 4 bases and the J gene end by 3 bases; junction bases not matched to a gene: 13. The CDR3 covers 17 residues. Germline CDR1 is SGHVS and CDR2 is FNYEAQ. The CDR3 bases are TGTGCCAGCAGCTCCTCCCCCGAGGGCGGGAGAACAGATACGCAGTATTTT. Translation: CASSSSPEGGRTDTQYF. Combining the CDR3 with reference TRBV7-6 and TRBJ2-3 gives the whole variable domain GAGVSQSPRYKVTKRGQDVALRCDPISGHVSLYWYRQALGQGPEFLTYFNYEAQQDKSGLPNDRFSAERPEGSISTLTIQRTEQRDSAMYRCASSSSPEGGRTDTQYFGPGTRLTVL.

V gene TRBV5-1 combines with J gene TRBJ2-1; 8 nucleotides line up with TRBD1. CDR3 length: 13 amino acids. Losses at the gene ends were 5 bases for V and 9 bases for J; bases not matched to a gene: 7. Germline V gene lookup returns CDR1 SGHRS and CDR2 YFSETQ. The CDR3 protein is CASRRQGAGEQFF. The DNA of the CDR3 is TGCGCCAGCAGACGGCAGGGGGCCGGTGAGCAGTTCTTC.

This chain links TRBV9 with TRBJ2-3; the D gene is possibly TRBD2 (6 bases). Germline assignment: CDR1 SGDLS and CDR2 YYNGEE. The CDR3 runs 15 residues. V dropped 0 bases and J dropped 4 bases, with 12 bases sitting between them. The DNA for the CDR3 is TGTGCCAGCAGCGTAGCTGCACTAGCAGCAGATACGCAGTATTTT. It encodes CASSVAALAADTQYF.

Details on this clone: The same CDR3 can be traced to other DNA sequences in this sample. The chain uses TRBV5-1 and TRBJ2-7, with D uncertain. Trimming took 0 bases from V and 1 from J, leaving 5 bases between them. The germline gives CDR1 SGHRS, CDR2 YFSETQ. The CDR3 extends over 13 amino acids. This CDR3 reads CASSLGQSYEQYF. CDR3 sequence (DNA): TGCGCCAGCAGCTTGGGCCAGTCCTACGAGCAGTACTTC. The full variable domain, completed using reference TRBV5-1 and TRBJ2-7, is KAGVTQTPRYLIKTRGQQVTLSCSPISGHRSVSWYQQTPGQGLQFLFEYFSETQRNKGNFPGRFSGRQFSNSRSEMNVSTLELGDSALYLCASSLGQSYEQYFGPGTRLTVT.

This clone was found a few times. V and J are TRBV19 and TRBJ1-5; D unclear. The V gene's germline CDR1 is LNHDA and CDR2 SQIVND (reference sequence). The V end lost 7 bases, the J end lost 0 bases, and 16 bases lay between the germline ends. The CDR3 is 16 residues long. The CDR3 loop is CASTGSNTYSNQPQHF. The CDR3, as DNA: TGTGCCAGTACCGGGTCTAATACCTATAGCAATCAGCCCCAGCATTTT.

The chain employs TRBV6-5 and TRBJ2-2, with TRBD1 matching over 9 bases. The CDR3 is 13 residues long. CDR1 MNHEY and CDR2 SVGAGI come from the germline V gene. Losses at the gene ends were 5 bases for V and 12 bases for J; bases not matched to a gene: 7. The CDR3 here is CASSRGQGGQLFF. CDR3 DNA sequence: TGTGCCAGCAGTAGGGGACAGGGAGGGCAGCTGTTTTTT.

The rearrangement joins TRBV15 to TRBJ1-2, with D maybe TRBD1 (6 bases). Trimming stripped 1 base from V and 6 bases from J, with 18 bases between. Germline V gene sequence: CDR1 LNHNV, CDR2 YYDKDF (reference sequence). The CDR3 has 16 amino acids. Here the CDR3 DNA reads TGTGCCACCAGCAGAGTGGTGGTCGCAGGGGTTGATGGCTACACCTTC. It yields the protein CATSRVVVAGVDGYTF. The whole variable domain, filled in from reference TRBV15 and TRBJ1-2, reads DAMVIQNPRYQVTQFGKPVTLSCSQTLNHNVMYWYQQKSSQAPKLLFHYYDKDFNNEADTPDNFQSRRPNTSFCFLDIRSPGLGDTAMYLCATSRVVVAGVDGYTFGSGTRLTVV.

V gene TRBV21-1 combines with J gene TRBJ1-1. TRBV21-1 is a pseudogene. The CDR3 runs 14 residues. CDR3: CASSKGGLNTEAFF. In nucleotides, the CDR3 is TGTGCCAGCAGCAAGGGGGGATTGAACACTGAAGCTTTCTTT.

The V call is TRBV4-1, the J call TRBJ1-4; D may be TRBD1 (6 bases). Trimming left V 4 bases short and J 4 bases short, with 19 bases between. The CDR3 consists of 17 residues. Germline V gene lookup returns CDR1 MGHRA and CDR2 YSYEKL. The CDR3, as DNA: TGCGCCAGCAGCCCAGATCGGGGGGCGGGGGATAATGAAAAACTGTTTTTT. It specifies CASSPDRGAGDNEKLFF.

This clone has just one count. The genes are TRBV2 and TRBJ1-5, with TRBD1 matching 9 bases. The V and J ends lost 8 bases and 3 bases, in that order; junction bases with no gene match: 5. Germline lookup yields CDR1 SNHLY and CDR2 FYNNEI. The CDR3 loop spans 14 amino acids. DNA for the CDR3: TGTGCCAGCTTGTGGGACAGGGACAATCAGCCCCAGCATTTT. Translation: CASLWDRDNQPQHF.

V gene TRBV7-9 combines with J gene TRBJ1-5, with a tentative D call TRBD1 (5 bases). The germline V and J ends were trimmed by 6 bases and 8 bases, with 11 bases remaining between them. The CDR3 is made up of 12 amino acids. Germline values: CDR1 SEHNR, CDR2 FQNEAQ (reference sequence). The chain's CDR3 is CASSRGLEPQHF. DNA of the CDR3: TGTGCCAGCAGTAGGGGTTTGGAGCCCCAGCATTTT.

This clone was detected only once. The rearrangement links TRBV7-2 to TRBJ1-1, with 8 nucleotides matching TRBD1. Germline V gives CDR1 SGHTA, CDR2 FQGNSA. V was pared by 5 bases and J by 5 bases, with 13 bases of the junction left unmatched. CDR3 length equals 16 residues. CDR3 amino acids: CASSLGQGFGGTEAFF. CDR3 coding DNA: TGTGCCAGCAGCCTCGGACAGGGATTTGGGGGGACTGAAGCTTTCTTT. Based on the CDR3 plus reference TRBV7-2 and TRBJ1-1, the full variable domain is GAGVSQSPSNKVTEKGKDVELRCDPISGHTALYWYRQSLGQGLEFLIYFQGNSAPDKSGLPSDRFSAERTGGSVSTLTIQRTQQEDSAVYLCASSLGQGFGGTEAFFGQGTRLTVV.

The chain combines TRBV15 with TRBJ2-7, with D possibly matching TRBD2 (6 bases). Germline loops: CDR1 LNHNV, CDR2 YYDKDF (reference sequence). This CDR3 comprises 13 residues. Trimming took 3 bases from V and 6 from J, leaving 12 bases between them. CDR3 nucleotides: TGTGCCACCAGCAGGGACTATATCGGCGAGCAGTACTTC. This gives the protein CATSRDYIGEQYF.

The V call is TRBV10-3, the J call TRBJ2-5; 11 bases line up with TRBD1. The CDR3 has 14 residues. Germline trimming cut 6 bases from V and 5 bases from J; bases unmatched to any gene: 5. Germline CDR1 and CDR2: ENHRY and SYGVKD. The CDR3 DNA sequence: TGTGCCATCAGCGGACAGGGGGCCACTGAGACCCAGTACTTC. This encodes CAISGQGATETQYF.

There are a few counts of this clone. V is TRBV27 and J is TRBJ1-6; 9 positions agree with TRBD1. The junction had 5 bases not matched to a gene; V was cut back by 4 bases and J by 7 bases. Germline-derived CDR1 and CDR2 are MNHEY and SMNVEV (reference sequence). The CDR3 is made up of 15 amino acids. This CDR3 reads CASSYDRGMNSPLHF. In nucleotides, the CDR3 is TGTGCCAGCAGTTACGACAGGGGGATGAATTCACCCCTCCACTTT.

CDR3 loop: CASRPPGTGGSTIYF. The CDR3 DNA reads TGTGCCAGCAGACCTCCCGGGACAGGCGGTAGCACCATATATTTT. The gene calls are TRBV4-2 and TRBJ1-3, with 8 bases identical to TRBD1. There are 15 residues in the CDR3. CDR1 is LGHNA and CDR2 is YNFKEQ in the germline V gene. V dropped 6 bases and J dropped 9; count of bases not matched to a gene: 13.

V usage is TRBV10-3 and J usage is TRBJ1-6, with TRBD1 matching 8 bases. V lost 2 bases to trimming and J lost 7 bases; unmatched junction nucleotides: 4. The germline V gene has CDR1 ENHRY and CDR2 SYGVKD. The CDR3 spans 15 residues. The CDR3 here is CAISEPGQGNSPLHF. In DNA form, the CDR3 reads TGTGCCATCAGTGAGCCCGGACAGGGAAATTCACCCCTCCACTTT.

In this sample, this clone turned up a few times. The chain has TRBV30 and TRBJ2-3, with 9 bases lining up with TRBD2. The CDR3 has 15 amino acids. The V gene end was trimmed by 1 base and the J gene end by 4 bases; junction bases not matched to a gene: 6. Germline values: CDR1 GTSNPN, CDR2 SVGIG (reference sequence). Written as DNA, the CDR3 is TGTGCCTGGAGTGCCTGGGTAGCGGGGGCAGATACGCAGTATTTT. Residues: CAWSAWVAGADTQYF.

This clone was seen more than once but under ten times. This chain joins TRBV5-1 and TRBJ1-1; TRBD1 matches at 9 bases. Germline CDR1 and CDR2: SGHRS and YFSETQ. J gave up 2 bases and V 4 bases, and 6 bases lay outside the gene matches. The CDR3 consists of 15 residues. CDR3: CASSTQGQGNTEAFF. The CDR3 DNA sequence: TGCGCCAGCAGCACGCAGGGACAGGGAAACACTGAAGCTTTCTTT.

The chain recombines TRBV4-1 with TRBJ2-3, with 7 bases that match TRBD2. The CDR3 extends over 15 amino acids. CDR1 is MGHRA, CDR2 YSYEKL, per germline. With V trimmed by 0 bases and J by 8 bases, 8 bases remained unmatched. The CDR3: CASSQEDGGRATQYF. CDR3 bases: TGCGCCAGCAGCCAAGAAGACGGGGGGAGGGCTACGCAGTATTTT.

The chain links TRBV3-1 (or the pseudogene TRBV3-2) to TRBJ1-4; 10 nucleotides align to TRBD1. This CDR3 is 19 amino acids long. J gave up 0 bases and V 4 bases, and 11 bases lay outside the gene matches. Germline V gives CDR1 LGHDT, CDR2 YNNKEL (reference sequence). The CDR3 DNA reads TGTGCCAGCAGCCTAAGGACAGGGGGAATAATTGCAACTAATGAAAAACTGTTTTTT. Translation gives CASSLRTGGIIATNEKLFF.

This clone was counted between two and nine times. V is TRBV19 and J is TRBJ2-7, with TRBD1 matching 7 bases. The CDR3 extends over 13 amino acids. The ends lost 6 bases at V and 7 bases at J; junction bases unmatched: 9. The V gene's germline CDR1 is LNHDA and CDR2 SQIVND (reference sequence). The CDR3 coding sequence is TGTGCCAGTAGCGAAACAGGGGCGCGGGAGCAGTACTTC. Translation: CASSETGAREQYF.

This clone was detected only a few times. The chain joins TRBV6-5 to TRBJ1-1; D gene ambiguous. In germline, CDR1 is MNHEY, CDR2 SVGAGI. CDR3 length: 13 amino acids. Trimming stripped 6 bases from V and 5 bases from J, with 13 bases between. This CDR3 is CASSRVERTEAFF. For the CDR3, the DNA is TGTGCCAGCAGCCGTGTGGAGAGGACTGAAGCTTTCTTT.

The count of this clone is one. This rearrangement joins TRBV3-1 (or the pseudogene TRBV3-2) to TRBJ2-7, with 10 bases matching TRBD2. This CDR3 is 15 amino acids long. The V segment lost 4 bases and the J segment 2 bases; nucleotides outside the gene matches: 5. Germline loops: CDR1 LGHDT, CDR2 YNNKEL (reference sequence). CDR3 DNA: TGTGCCAGCAGCCCTAGCGGGAGTCCAACCTACGAGCAGTACTTC. Translated: CASSPSGSPTYEQYF.